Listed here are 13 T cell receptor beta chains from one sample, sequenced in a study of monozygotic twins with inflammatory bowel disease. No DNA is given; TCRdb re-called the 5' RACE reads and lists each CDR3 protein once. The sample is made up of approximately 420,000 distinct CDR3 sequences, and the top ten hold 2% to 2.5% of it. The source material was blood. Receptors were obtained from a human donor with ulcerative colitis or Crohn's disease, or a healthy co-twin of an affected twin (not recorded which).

CDR3 in amino acids: CASSLALARSYEQYF. The J gene is TRBJ2-7, the V gene TRBV5-1. The CDR3 has 15 amino acids. From germline, CDR1 is SGHRS and CDR2 YFSETQ.

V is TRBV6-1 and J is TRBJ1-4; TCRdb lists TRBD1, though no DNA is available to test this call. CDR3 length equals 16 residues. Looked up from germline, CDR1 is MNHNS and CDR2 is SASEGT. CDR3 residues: CASSATGGATNEKLFF.

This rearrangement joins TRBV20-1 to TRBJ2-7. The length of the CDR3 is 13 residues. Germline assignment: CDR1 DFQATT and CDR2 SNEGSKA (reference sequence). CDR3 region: CSATRSGRPEQYF.

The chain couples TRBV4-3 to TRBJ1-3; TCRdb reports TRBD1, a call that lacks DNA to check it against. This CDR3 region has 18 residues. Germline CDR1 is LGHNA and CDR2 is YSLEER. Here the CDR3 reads CASSQDPRGGYSGNTIYF.

The CDR3: CASSLGGISGRRANEQFF. The chain employs TRBV7-6 and TRBJ2-1; lacking DNA, the TRBD2 call made by TCRdb goes unchecked. Looked up from germline, CDR1 is SGHVS and CDR2 is FNYEAQ. CDR3 length equals 18 residues. Full variable domain (remainder filled in from reference TRBV7-6 and TRBJ2-1): GAGVSQSPRYKVTKRGQDVALRCDPISGHVSLYWYRQALGQGPEFLTYFNYEAQQDKSGLPNDRFSAERPEGSISTLTIQRTEQRDSAMYRCASSLGGISGRRANEQFFGPGTRLTVL.

The CDR3 loop reads CASSHRLAGETQYF. This rearrangement joins TRBV7-6 to TRBJ2-5; the TRBD2 assignment by TCRdb is unverifiable without DNA. Germline lookup yields CDR1 SGHVS and CDR2 FNYEAQ. The CDR3 has 14 residues.

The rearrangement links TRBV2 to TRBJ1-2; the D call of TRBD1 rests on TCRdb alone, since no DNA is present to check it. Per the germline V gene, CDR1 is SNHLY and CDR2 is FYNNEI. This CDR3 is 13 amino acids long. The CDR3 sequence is CASKDQGVGGYTF.

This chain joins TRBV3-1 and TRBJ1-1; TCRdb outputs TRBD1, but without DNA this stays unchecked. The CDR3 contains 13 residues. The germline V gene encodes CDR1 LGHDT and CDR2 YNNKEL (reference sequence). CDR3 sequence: CASSQVPGTEAFF.

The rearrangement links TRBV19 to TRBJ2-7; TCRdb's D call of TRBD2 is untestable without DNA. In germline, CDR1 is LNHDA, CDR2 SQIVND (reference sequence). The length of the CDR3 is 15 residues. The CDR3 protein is CASSIGGASSYEQYF.

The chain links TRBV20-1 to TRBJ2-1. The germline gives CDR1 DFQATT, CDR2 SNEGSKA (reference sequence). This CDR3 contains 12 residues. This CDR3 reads CSARHTPNEQFF.

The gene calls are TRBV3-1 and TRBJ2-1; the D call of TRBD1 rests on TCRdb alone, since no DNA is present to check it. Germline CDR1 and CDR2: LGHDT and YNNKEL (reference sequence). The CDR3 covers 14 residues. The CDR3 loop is CASSQGAGNNEQFF.

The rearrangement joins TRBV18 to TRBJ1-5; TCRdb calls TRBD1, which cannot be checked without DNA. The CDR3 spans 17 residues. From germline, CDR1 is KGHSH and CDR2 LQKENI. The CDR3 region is CASSPSGTGGSNQPQHF.

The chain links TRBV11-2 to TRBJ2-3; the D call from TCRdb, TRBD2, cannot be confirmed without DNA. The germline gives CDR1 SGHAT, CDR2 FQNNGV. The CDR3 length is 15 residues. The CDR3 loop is CASSLQRGGTNTQYF.